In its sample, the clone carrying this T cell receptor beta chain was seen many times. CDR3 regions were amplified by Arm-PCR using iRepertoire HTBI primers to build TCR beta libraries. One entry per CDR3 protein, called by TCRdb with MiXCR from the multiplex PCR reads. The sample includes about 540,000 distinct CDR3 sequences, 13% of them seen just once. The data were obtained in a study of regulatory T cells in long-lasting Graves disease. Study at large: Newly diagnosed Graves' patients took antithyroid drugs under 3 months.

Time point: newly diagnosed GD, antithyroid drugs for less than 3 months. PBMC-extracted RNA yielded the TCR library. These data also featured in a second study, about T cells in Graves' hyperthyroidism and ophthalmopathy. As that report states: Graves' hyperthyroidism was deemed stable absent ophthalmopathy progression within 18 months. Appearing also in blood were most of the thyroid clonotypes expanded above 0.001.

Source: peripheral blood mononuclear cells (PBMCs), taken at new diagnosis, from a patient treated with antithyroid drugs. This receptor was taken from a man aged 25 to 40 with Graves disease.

The DNA of the CDR3 is TGTGCCAGCAGTGAAGGTAGAGGTCCTCTCCCTGGGGAAGAGACCCAGTACTTC. This encodes CASSEGRGPLPGEETQYF. This chain joins TRBV6-2 or TRBV6-3 and TRBJ2-5; no clear D gene. The germline gives CDR1 MNHEY, CDR2 SVGEGT. The CDR3 is 18 residues long. V dropped 5 bases and J dropped 3 bases, with 25 bases sitting between them.